This T cell receptor beta chain is drawn from a study of T cells expressing NK-cell markers (dated by TCRdb to the early 2020s). With regard to the full study: Three sorted T-cell subsets (CD3+CD56+NKG2C+, CD3+CD56+NKG2C- and CD3+CD56-NKG2C+) from roughly 8 donors had their TCR beta-chain repertoires profiled. Most of the eight sequenced donors were HCMV-seropositive and one was HCMV-seronegative. The eight sequenced donors were randomly selected healthy volunteers, three men and five women. Illumina HiSeq 2000/2500, MiSeq or NextSeq was used to sequence libraries as 2 x 150 bp reads.

There are 16 amino acids in the CDR3, from cysteine to phenylalanine inclusive. The record lacks a DNA sequence. Taken from the germline V gene (reference sequence), the CDR1 and CDR2 loops are DFQATT and SNEGSKA. What the authors observed across the whole study: Whether the expanded NKG2C-expressing T cell clones were specific for HCMV antigens remained unclear. Those dominant clonotypes were again the most abundant among CD3+CD56-NKG2C+ cells in a handful of donors, at about 28.3-60.1%. For roughly 6 donors, the dominant CD3+CD56+NKG2C+ clonotypes were among the top 10 CD8+ clonotypes and accounted for about 1.0-8% of CD8+ T cells.

A commercial ELISA kit detecting HCMV-specific IgG in serum was used to determine HCMV serostatus. Ficoll density gradient centrifugation was used to isolate peripheral blood mononuclear cells from blood. Sequencing was performed on an Illumina HiSeq 2000. TCR beta cDNA libraries were made by 5'RACE template switching that added a universal primer site and unique molecular identifiers. Synthesis of cDNA was primed from the TCR beta constant segment and was followed by two consecutive PCR amplification steps. Regarding the original processing steps: MIGEC handled demultiplexing of the reads and grouping by UMI, while MiTCR was used to assemble and quantify clonotypes. To exclude erroneous sequences, any TCR cDNA sequence not supported by at least two reads was discarded. The tcR package was used for downstream repertoire analysis, with clonotypes matched between fractions based on CDR3 nucleotide sequence plus V segment. Antigen specificity was annotated against VDJdb with VDJmatch, allowing one amino acid substitution in CDR3. TCRdb reanalyzed the reads, keeping one entry per CDR3 protein sequence and omitting DNA. Clone size and V and J calls follow TCRdb, not the original study. This sample's table carries 300,000 to 450,000 distinct CDR3 sequences. The top ten constitute 4% to 6.5% of the sample.

As for this clonotype: Its antigen is unknown.

Rearrangement joined TRBV20-1 to TRBJ1-6. The sequencing input was blood T cells: a sorted CD56 or NKG2C T cell subset, CD4+ or CD8+ T cells, or bulk PBMC T cells (not recorded which). The clonotype originates from a man between 18 and 69 years old in good health. CDR3 protein: CSARAGPNDNNSPLHF.